This entry describes one T cell receptor (beta chain). Its antigen is undetermined. The CDR3 sequence is 13 residues long. Germline V gene lookup returns CDR1 SGHNT and CDR2 YYREEE (reference sequence). V was shortened by 0 bases and J by 3 bases, with 7 bases between the two germline ends. Clones were sequenced by immunoSEQ multiplex PCR, and TCRdb holds only the in-frame ones, with some missing. The table has tens of thousands of clones, 90% seen once. These data originate in a study of OX40 agonist ivuxolimab in advanced cancers. Looking at the study overall: The treatment was a fully human IgG2 OX40 agonist, ivuxolimab. General study findings and limits: CD8+ T cells averaged more expanded clones than CD4+. Some nonresponders likewise displayed low normalized T-cell clonal expansion.

Excluded were patients having autoimmune disease history or systemic immunosuppression. This sequence originates from an adult with an advanced solid tumor such as melanoma, head and neck, liver or kidney cancer. The chain employs TRBV5-4 and TRBJ2-7; no firm D call. The sequencing here drew on CD4+ or CD8+ T cells sorted from blood, taken in a trial of the OX40 agonist ivuxolimab. The CDR3 protein is CASSLGDDYEQYF. CDR3 bases: TGTGCCAGCAGCTTGGGGGATGACTACGAGCAGTACTTC.